These 28 T cell receptor beta chains came from one sample sequenced in a study of shared clonotypes between healthy human individuals. Sequencing used immunoSEQ multiplex PCR; TCRdb keeps in-frame clones, though not all of them. Here the sample spans millions of clones, roughly 95% being singletons. Sequenced: naive CD4+ T cells sorted from blood. The subset is: CD45RA+ positively selected. Source of these receptors: a man younger than 35 in good health.

This chain joins TRBV18 and TRBJ1-4; 7 nucleotides match TRBD1. The CDR3 loop spans 14 amino acids. Germline V gene lookup returns CDR1 KGHSH and CDR2 LQKENI. Trimming removed 5 bases from V and 5 bases from J; junction bases left unmatched: 5. The chain's CDR3 is CASSWGTDNEKLFF. CDR3 sequence (DNA): TGTGCCAGCTCATGGGGGACAGACAATGAAAAACTGTTTTTT.

The chain uses TRBV6-1 and TRBJ1-5; D is unclear. In germline, CDR1 is MNHNS, CDR2 SASEGT. Between the trimmed V and J ends, which lost 4 bases and 0 bases, there was a span of 16 bases. The CDR3 covers 17 residues. The CDR3 DNA is TGTGCCAGCAGTGCGCCGACAACGGGAGCTAGCAATCAGCCCCAGCATTTT. This gives the protein CASSAPTTGASNQPQHF.

A remark on this clone: Other nucleotide sequences in the sample specify the same CDR3. The gene calls are TRBV5-4 and TRBJ2-3, with 9 positions matching TRBD1. CDR1 SGHNT and CDR2 YYREEE come from the germline V gene (reference sequence). The CDR3 is made up of 13 amino acids. J gave up 6 bases and V 3 bases, and 2 bases lay outside the gene matches. CDR3 in DNA: TGTGCCAGCAGCTACGACAGGGGGGATACGCAGTATTTT. Encoded protein: CASSYDRGDTQYF.

In its sample, this clone was seen once. The chain uses TRBV9 and TRBJ2-7, with a tentative D call TRBD1 (5 bases). Between the trimmed V and J ends, which lost 2 bases and 6 bases, there was a span of 12 bases. Germline CDR1 and CDR2: SGDLS and YYNGEE. The CDR3 runs 13 residues. The CDR3 DNA is TGTGCCAGCAGCGTTGGCTTTAGGGGCGAGCAGTACTTC. Its protein product is CASSVGFRGEQYF.

The V call is TRBV15, the J call TRBJ1-5; D is perhaps TRBD1 (5 bases). The CDR3 spans 12 residues. In germline, CDR1 is LNHNV, CDR2 YYDKDF (reference sequence). The V end was cut by 3 bases, the J end by 5 bases, with 5 bases between. In DNA form, the CDR3 reads TGTGCCACCAGCAGGGGGGATCAGCCCCAGCATTTT. Encoded protein: CATSRGDQPQHF.

The V gene is TRBV29-1, the J gene TRBJ1-2, with D tentatively TRBD1 (6 bases). Germline-derived CDR1 and CDR2 are SQVTM and ANQGSEA. The CDR3 covers 15 residues. Between the trimmed V and J ends, which lost 6 bases and 4 bases, there was a span of 21 bases. The CDR3 region is CSVASGRGRSYGYTF. Written as DNA, the CDR3 is TGCAGCGTCGCAAGCGGCCGGGGGCGGTCCTATGGCTACACCTTC.

On this clone: This sample also contains other DNA sequences that code for the same CDR3. The chain uses TRBV4-3 and TRBJ2-7, with D possibly TRBD2 on 5 matching bases. Germline lookup yields CDR1 LGHNA and CDR2 YSLEER. The CDR3 consists of 13 residues. Trimming removed 0 bases at V and 7 bases at J, with 10 bases between. The CDR3 here is CASSQDRGREQYF. The CDR3 DNA follows: TGCGCCAGCAGCCAAGATCGGGGAAGGGAGCAGTACTTC.

This chain uses TRBV10-2 with TRBJ2-1; TRBD1 agrees at 7 bases. Germline CDR1 WSHSY, CDR2 SAAADI. V shed 1 base, J shed 4 bases, and the junction held 7 bases outside the gene matches. The CDR3 has 16 amino acids. The CDR3 loop is CASSEWVRGSYNEQFF. DNA for the CDR3: TGCGCCAGCAGTGAGTGGGTCAGGGGGTCTTACAATGAGCAGTTCTTC.

The CDR3 DNA reads TGTGCCAGCACCCTAGGGGGAGGATATAATTCACCCCTCCACTTT. Translated: CASTLGGGYNSPLHF. The rearrangement joins TRBV6-5 to TRBJ1-6, with D possibly TRBD1 on 6 matching bases. This CDR3 spans 15 amino acids. Trimming left V 7 bases short and J 4 bases short, with 14 bases between. The germline V gene encodes CDR1 MNHEY and CDR2 SVGAGI.

The rearrangement uses TRBV6-5 and TRBJ2-5; D uncertain. This CDR3 has 11 residues. V was shortened by 0 bases and J by 6 bases, with 2 bases between the two germline ends. The germline gives CDR1 MNHEY, CDR2 SVGAGI. CDR3 in DNA: TGTGCCAGCAGTTACTCACAGACCCAGTACTTC. Amino acids: CASSYSQTQYF.

The chain combines TRBV5-4 with TRBJ2-3; D possibly corresponds to TRBD2 (5 bases). The CDR3 sequence is 14 residues long. The germline CDR1 and CDR2 sequences are SGHNT and YYREEE (reference sequence). Between the trimmed V and J ends, which lost 4 bases and 0 bases, there was a span of 9 bases. CDR3 DNA sequence: TGTGCCAGCAGCCCCCGGGATAGCACAGATACGCAGTATTTT. It translates to CASSPRDSTDTQYF.

V is TRBV4-1 and J is TRBJ1-5; tentatively, D is TRBD1 (5 bases). The CDR3 length is 16 residues. V dropped 0 bases and J dropped 3 bases, with 12 bases sitting between them. The germline V gene has CDR1 MGHRA and CDR2 YSYEKL. CDR3 nucleotide sequence: TGCGCCAGCAGCCAAGATCAGGGAAGGAACAATCAGCCCCAGCATTTT. Protein sequence: CASSQDQGRNNQPQHF.

The chain combines TRBV19 with TRBJ1-1; D remains ambiguous. Per the germline V gene, CDR1 is LNHDA and CDR2 is SQIVND (reference sequence). Trimming left V 7 bases short and J 0 bases short, with 12 bases between. The CDR3 consists of 14 residues. CDR3 sequence (DNA): TGTGCCAGTATGGCAGGAGACCTGAACACTGAAGCTTTCTTT. It translates to CASMAGDLNTEAFF.

This chain connects TRBV4-3 to TRBJ2-1, with D possibly matching TRBD2 (5 bases). V gave up 0 bases and J gave up 8 bases, with 11 bases separating them. The CDR3 extends over 14 amino acids. Looked up from germline, CDR1 is LGHNA and CDR2 is YSLEER. The DNA of the CDR3 is TGCGCCAGCAGCCAAGAGGGTTTCGGGGATGAGCAGTTCTTC. Translated, it gives CASSQEGFGDEQFF.

The chain couples TRBV7-8 to TRBJ2-1, with 8 bases that match TRBD2. This CDR3 comprises 14 residues. Germline trimming cut 3 bases from V and 6 bases from J; bases unmatched to any gene: 4. CDR1 is SGHVS and CDR2 is FQNEAQ in the germline V gene. Written as DNA, the CDR3 is TGTGCCAGCAGCTTTGGGACTAGGTTCAATGAGCAGTTCTTC. Translation gives CASSFGTRFNEQFF.

This chain connects TRBV2 to TRBJ1-5; D unresolved. Germline V gene sequence: CDR1 SNHLY, CDR2 FYNNEI. The CDR3 length is 15 residues. V shed 3 bases and J shed 4 bases, with 13 bases lying between them. The CDR3 reads CASSDSRQGNQPQHF. In DNA form, the CDR3 reads TGTGCCAGCAGTGATTCACGGCAAGGGAATCAGCCCCAGCATTTT.

Remarks on this clone: Different DNA sequences within this sample yield the same CDR3. CDR3 DNA sequence: TGTGCCAGCAGCCCGGGACTAGCTGTAAACAATGAGCAGTTCTTC. It yields the protein CASSPGLAVNNEQFF. This chain connects TRBV5-4 to TRBJ2-1; 9 nucleotides match TRBD2. V was pared by 4 bases and J by 5 bases, with 7 bases of the junction left unmatched. The germline V gene has CDR1 SGHNT and CDR2 YYREEE (reference sequence). CDR3 length equals 15 residues.

This sequence joins TRBV9 and TRBJ2-1; weak D call: TRBD1 (6 bases). The CDR3 length is 16 residues. V was clipped by 0 bases and J by 2 bases, with 12 bases between them. CDR1 is SGDLS, CDR2 YYNGEE, per germline. The CDR3 nucleotides are TGTGCCAGCAGCGTAGGGCGACAGGCCCCCTACAATGAGCAGTTCTTC. It encodes CASSVGRQAPYNEQFF.

This clone was seen a single time. The J gene is TRBJ1-5, the V gene TRBV2; D remains ambiguous. V was shortened by 5 bases and J by 0 bases, with 8 bases between the two germline ends. CDR1 is SNHLY, CDR2 FYNNEI, per germline. The CDR3 spans 14 residues. CDR3 region: CASSIFYSNQPQHF. The CDR3 DNA follows: TGTGCCAGCAGTATCTTTTATAGCAATCAGCCCCAGCATTTT.

This clone appeared a single time. This chain joins TRBV10-1 and TRBJ1-1, with a tentative D call TRBD1 (6 bases). The CDR3 runs to 12 residues. Germline values: CDR1 WNHNN, CDR2 SYGVQD (reference sequence). V dropped 3 bases and J dropped 4 bases, with 6 bases sitting between them. CDR3 nucleotide sequence: TGCGCCAGCAGTGAAGGGGGCACTGAAGCTTTCTTT. It encodes CASSEGGTEAFF.

In the case of this clone: The same CDR3 can be traced to other DNA sequences in this sample. The rearrangement uses TRBV5-1 and TRBJ2-3; the match to TRBD1 covers 8 bases. This CDR3 comprises 14 residues. The junction had 4 bases not matched to a gene; V was cut back by 3 bases and J by 4 bases. In germline, CDR1 is SGHRS, CDR2 YFSETQ. The DNA of the CDR3 is TGCGCCAGCAGCTCCCGGACAGGGCCAGATACGCAGTATTTT. Protein product: CASSSRTGPDTQYF.

The chain employs TRBV28 and TRBJ2-5, with 11 nucleotides matching TRBD1. The CDR3 contains 15 residues. Germline values: CDR1 MDHEN, CDR2 SYDVKM. After removal of 7 bases from V and 5 bases from J, the junction contained 9 bases not matched to a gene. CDR3 bases: TGTGCCAGCACCTCGGACAGGGGGCATGGGGAGACCCAGTACTTC. It specifies CASTSDRGHGETQYF.

This clone has a single count. The chain links TRBV11-2 to TRBJ2-5; D not certain. The CDR3 has 12 residues. V gave up 5 bases and J gave up 5 bases, with 9 bases separating them. Germline V lookup: CDR1 SGHAT, CDR2 FQNNGV. The CDR3 coding sequence is TGTGCCAGCAGCACTACTCTGGAGACCCAGTACTTC. Translating gives CASSTTLETQYF. The full variable domain, its missing parts supplied by reference TRBV11-2 and TRBJ2-5, is EAGVAQSPRYKIIEKRQSVAFWCNPISGHATLYWYQQILGQGPKLLIQFQNNGVVDDSQLPKDRFSAERLKGVDSTLKIQPAKLEDSAVYLCASSTTLETQYFGPGTRLLVL.

In the case of this clone: A much larger clone differs by one base, so this may be a read error. Lacking the conserved final phenylalanine or tryptophan, this CDR3 likely reflects a read error. CDR3 nucleotide sequence: TGTGCCAGCATGGGACAGGGGGCTCTCTATGGCTACACCCTC. This sequence encodes CASMGQGALYGYTL. The chain employs TRBV2 and TRBJ1-2, with TRBD1 identical over 12 bases. The germline CDR1 and CDR2 sequences are SNHLY and FYNNEI. This CDR3 is built from 14 residues. With 7 bases clipped from V and 4 bases from J, the junction kept 4 bases outside the gene matches.

This chain connects TRBV7-9 to TRBJ2-7; TRBD1 aligns across 11 bases. CDR1 and CDR2 from the germline V gene are SEHNR and FQNEAQ (reference sequence). V gave up 5 bases and J gave up 7 bases; unmatched junction bases: 7. The CDR3 is made up of 14 amino acids. CDR3 amino acids: CASSTGQGALEQYF. As DNA, the CDR3 is TGTGCCAGCAGCACAGGACAGGGGGCATTGGAGCAGTACTTC.

For the CDR3, the DNA is TGTGCCAGCAGCGCTCGAGGGGTTAGCGAGCAGTACTTC. This gives the protein CASSARGVSEQYF. The chain is built from TRBV7-2 and TRBJ2-7, with D perhaps assigned TRBD1 or TRBD2 (5 bases each). In germline, CDR1 is SGHTA, CDR2 FQGNSA. V was shortened by 5 bases and J by 6 bases, with 14 bases between the two germline ends. This CDR3 spans 13 amino acids.

The table lists this clone with a count of one. The J gene is TRBJ1-1, the V gene TRBV5-1, with a tentative D call TRBD1 (6 bases). CDR1 is SGHRS, CDR2 YFSETQ, per germline. This CDR3 region has 17 residues. With 5 bases removed from V and 0 bases from J, the gap between germline ends came to 20 bases. The chain's CDR3 is CASRITATGQLNTEAFF. CDR3 coding DNA: TGCGCCAGCAGGATTACCGCTACCGGACAGCTGAACACTGAAGCTTTCTTT.

The gene calls are TRBV4-1 and TRBJ1-1; 9 bases align to TRBD1. The trim removed 1 base at V and 5 bases at J, leaving 5 bases unmatched. CDR3 size: 15 residues. In germline, CDR1 is MGHRA, CDR2 YSYEKL. CDR3 in DNA: TGCGCCAGCAGCCAAGGGGACAGGGAGGGGACTGAAGCTTTCTTT. Translated, it gives CASSQGDREGTEAFF.